A selection of T cell receptor beta chains follows, all from one sample in a study of technical replicates of blood from a few donors. This table comes from immunoSEQ multiplex PCR, and its TCRdb copy is limited to in-frame clones, with some not included. This sample has 50,000 or so clones, with roughly 90% found just once. Sequencing was carried out using PBMCs. These receptors all stem from a human donor in good health. Some clones in this sample may be carry-over from other donors' samples. The CDR3 runs from the conserved cysteine through the conserved F or W. A D gene is named only where the DNA matches it firmly. Rows may omit the clone size; those that give it use once, few, many or a size class.

TRBV18	TRBJ2-7	NA	NA	CASSPPFITEHYEQYF	TGTGCCAGCTCACCACCGTTTATCACAGAACACTACGAGCAGTACTTC
TRBV5-6	TRBJ1-1	NA	NA	CASSLGGEAFF	TGTGCCAGCAGCTTGGGAGGGGAAGCTTTCTTT
TRBV7-8	TRBJ1-2	NA	NA	CASSSSRGLINYGYTF	TGTGCCAGCAGCTCATCCCGGGGATTAATTAACTATGGCTACACCTTC
TRBV11-2	TRBJ2-3	TRBD2	NA	CASSLPLADTDTQYF	TGTGCCAGCAGCCTACCGCTAGCGGACACAGATACGCAGTATTTT
TRBV4-2	TRBJ2-1	NA	NA	CASSQVLNEQFF	TGTGCCAGCAGCCAAGTACTCAATGAGCAGTTCTTC
TRBV6-5	TRBJ1-2	NA	once	CASTQRTGGYTF	TGTGCCAGCACGCAGCGTACGGGTGGCTACACCTTC
TRBV6-1	TRBJ2-3	NA	NA	CASNLKARGYTQYF	TGTGCCAGCAACTTAAAGGCCCGCGGGTATACGCAGTATTTT
TRBV5-1	TRBJ2-7	NA	NA	CASSLATGSLYEQYF	TGCGCCAGCAGCTTGGCCACGGGGAGTCTTTACGAGCAGTACTTC
TRBV7-2	TRBJ2-7	TRBD2	NA	CASSSRFSGRAHEQYF	TGTGCCAGCAGCTCCCGATTTAGCGGGAGGGCGCACGAGCAGTACTTC
TRBV7-9	TRBJ1-1	TRBD1	NA	CASSGQANTEAFF	TGTGCCAGCAGCGGACAGGCGAACACTGAAGCTTTCTTT
TRBV7-9	TRBJ1-2	NA	NA	CASSLGGTNYGYTF	TGTGCCAGCAGCTTAGGCGGCACCAACTATGGCTACACCTTC
TRBV27	TRBJ2-1	TRBD2	NA	CASSLSGGGAYNEQFF	TGTGCCAGCAGTTTATCGGGCGGGGGGGCCTACAATGAGCAGTTCTTC
TRBV2	TRBJ1-4	NA	NA	CASSEYRMNEKLFF	TGTGCCAGCAGTGAATACAGGATGAATGAAAAACTGTTTTTT
TRBV5-1	TRBJ2-5	TRBD1	once	CASSLAGRGQILETQYF	TGCGCCAGCAGCTTGGCCGGCAGGGGGCAAATTTTGGAGACCCAGTACTTC
TRBV4-3	TRBJ2-1	TRBD2	once	CASSQGLAASNEQFF	TGCGCCAGCAGCCAAGGACTAGCGGCTTCTAATGAGCAGTTCTTC
TRBV30	TRBJ2-7	NA	NA	CAWSVSAAAEQYF	TGTGCCTGGAGTGTATCGGCGGCAGCCGAGCAGTACTTC
TRBV11-2	TRBJ1-2	NA	NA	CALSSYTF	TGTGCACTCTCGAGCTACACCTTC
TRBV10-3	TRBJ2-1	NA	NA	CAAQGRTLDNEQFF	TGTGCCGCCCAGGGCCGTACATTGGACAATGAGCAGTTCTTC
TRBV25-1	TRBJ2-3	TRBD2	NA	CASSEQSGGANTDTQYF	TGTGCCAGCAGTGAACAAAGCGGGGGGGCCAACACAGATACGCAGTATTTT
TRBV5-1	TRBJ2-4	NA	NA	CASSLLEQGLNIQYF	TGCGCCAGCAGCTTACTCGAACAGGGCCTAAACATTCAGTACTTC
TRBV12-5	TRBJ1-5	NA	NA	CASGLVPGVPQHF	TGTGCTAGTGGTTTGGTACCGGGGGTTCCCCAGCATTTT
TRBV19	TRBJ1-1	TRBD1	NA	CASSRDRGQWSEAFF	TGTGCCAGTAGTAGAGACAGGGGGCAATGGTCTGAAGCTTTCTTT
TRBV13	TRBJ1-1	TRBD1	large	CASSSGQGREAFF	TGTGCCAGCAGCTCGGGACAGGGCCGTGAAGCTTTCTTT
TRBV2	TRBJ2-5	NA	once	CASSRENQETQYF	TGTGCCAGCAGCCGGGAGAACCAAGAGACCCAGTACTTC
TRBV11-3	TRBJ2-1	NA	NA	CASSLIHQKHRFEDNEQFF	TGTGCCAGCAGCTTAATCCATCAGAAGCACAGGTTCGAGGACAATGAGCAGTTCTTC
TRBV7-2	TRBJ1-2	NA	NA	CASSLELGLSVNYGYTF	TGTGCCAGCAGCTTAGAATTGGGTCTGAGCGTAAACTATGGCTACACCTTC
TRBV7-9	TRBJ2-6	TRBD2	once	CASSSTSDSGANVLTF	TGTGCCAGCAGCTCCACTAGCGACTCTGGGGCCAACGTCCTGACTTTC
TRBV6-1	TRBJ2-1	NA	NA	CASSEYMVRYNEQFF	TGTGCCAGCAGTGAGTACATGGTTCGTTACAATGAGCAGTTCTTC
TRBV13	TRBJ2-5	NA	NA	CASSLAGRTETQYF	TGTGCCAGCAGCTTAGCGGGGAGAACGGAGACCCAGTACTTC
TRBV6-5	TRBJ2-7	NA	NA	CASSYGQTYEQYF	TGTGCCAGCAGTTACGGCCAGACCTACGAGCAGTACTTC
TRBV2	TRBJ1-2	TRBD1	NA	CASRVLELWDRGKDSYGYTF	TGTGCCAGCCGAGTACTCGAACTTTGGGACAGGGGGAAAGATAGCTATGGCTACACCTTC
TRBV7-2	TRBJ2-2	NA	NA	CASSLVAGNTGELFF	TGTGCCAGCAGCTTAGTTGCGGGGAACACCGGGGAGCTGTTTTTT
TRBV4-1	TRBJ2-3	TRBD1	NA	CASSLWTGGTDTQYF	TGCGCCAGCAGCCTATGGACAGGGGGGACAGATACGCAGTATTTT
TRBV27	TRBJ1-1	TRBD1	NA	CASRTTGGKDTEAFF	TGTGCCAGCAGGACGACAGGGGGCAAGGACACTGAAGCTTTCTTT
TRBV15	TRBJ2-3	TRBD1	NA	CATSETRGSTDTQYF	TGTGCCACCAGTGAGACCAGGGGGAGCACAGATACGCAGTATTTT
TRBV4-3	TRBJ2-3	NA	NA	CASSQEGGEGWTDTQYF	TGCGCCAGCAGCCAAGAAGGCGGGGAAGGTTGGACAGATACGCAGTATTTT
TRBV4-1	TRBJ2-3	TRBD2	NA	CASRGPRVTSGGRTDTQYF	TGCGCCAGCAGGGGGCCCCGTGTGACTAGCGGGGGACGCACAGATACGCAGTATTTT
TRBV6-5	TRBJ2-7	NA	NA	CASTPQRGGLNEQYF	TGTGCCAGCACCCCCCAACGTGGGGGCCTCAACGAGCAGTACTTC
TRBV5-1	TRBJ2-2	NA	NA	CASSLFKGLGNTGELFF	TGCGCCAGCAGCTTGTTTAAGGGACTGGGGAACACCGGGGAGCTGTTTTTT
TRBV19	TRBJ1-1	NA	NA	CASSMMESTEAFF	TGTGCCAGTAGTATGATGGAGAGCACTGAAGCTTTCTTT
TRBV19	TRBJ1-1	NA	NA	CASSRRLGTYEAFF	TGTGCCAGTAGTCGGAGGTTGGGCACGTACGAAGCTTTCTTT
TRBV15	TRBJ2-5	TRBD2	NA	CATSPGGGETQYF	TGTGCCACCAGCCCGGGGGGGGGAGAGACCCAGTACTTC
TRBV10-3	TRBJ1-2	TRBD1	NA	CAIRGQIIYGYTF	TGTGCCATTAGGGGACAGATTATCTATGGCTACACCTTC
TRBV7-9	TRBJ2-3	NA	NA	CASSFADTGGGTDTQYF	TGTGCCAGCAGCTTCGCAGACACAGGGGGGGGCACAGATACGCAGTATTTT
TRBV5-1	TRBJ1-2	TRBD1	NA	CASSQGDRQVANYGYTF	TGCGCCAGCAGCCAGGGGGACAGGCAAGTTGCTAACTATGGCTACACCTTC
TRBV5-6	TRBJ1-2	NA	NA	CASSLLGRNYGYTF	TGTGCCAGCAGCTTGCTGGGCAGGAACTATGGCTACACCTTC
TRBV10-3	TRBJ2-3	NA	NA	CAISEGELVLMADTQYF	TGTGCCATCAGTGAGGGGGAACTAGTTTTGATGGCAGATACGCAGTATTTT
TRBV5-4	TRBJ2-2	TRBD2	once	CASSPVAGGQNGELFF	TGTGCCAGCAGCCCCGTAGCGGGGGGGCAAAACGGGGAGCTGTTTTTT
TRBV2	TRBJ1-2	TRBD1	NA	CASSAQGARGYTF	TGTGCCAGCAGTGCCCAGGGGGCGCGGGGCTACACCTTC